This T cell receptor beta chain originates from a study of CXCR3-negative and CXCR3-positive naive CD8 T cells. 5' RACE with UMI labels generated the TRB cDNA libraries. TCRdb re-called the 5' RACE reads, yielding one record per CDR3 amino acid sequence without DNA. The sample holds roughly 71,000 distinct CDR3 sequences. In the case of this clonotype: Its antigen is not identified.

The CDR3 consists of 14 residues. CDR1 LNHDA and CDR2 SQIVND come from the germline V gene (reference sequence). Study conclusions and caveats: Naive CXCR3-negative and CXCR3-positive cells had similar TRBV-TRBJ usage; memory differed.

A CD45RO-CCR7+CD27+CD95- profile was what naive CD8+ T cells displayed. The chain is built from TRBV19 and TRBJ2-1; as DNA is missing, the TRBD2 call by TCRdb cannot be tested. The clonotype comes from a human donor in good health. Some clones in this sample may be carry-over from other donors' samples. The source material was naive CXCR3- CD8+ T cells from blood. Subset of the sample: CD45RO-CCR7+CD27+CD95- naive CD8+ T cells lacking CXCR3 (TNR3-). The CDR3 spells CASSSVEGYNEQFF.